Following are 17 T cell receptor beta chains from one sample sequenced in a study of CD8 T cells in ankylosing spondylitis. A single record per CDR3 protein comes from TCRdb applying MiXCR to the 5' RACE reads. The sample carries over 95,000 distinct CDR3 sequences, 8% to 10% recorded once. Sequenced material: blood, either unsorted or a sorted T cell fraction (not recorded which). These receptors were obtained from a male donor with ankylosing spondylitis or in good health (not recorded which).

Ten or more counts support this clonotype. The V gene is TRBV5-1, the J gene TRBJ2-7, with 7 bases matching TRBD1. V lost 4 bases, J lost 7 bases, and 14 bases stayed unmatched. The CDR3 covers 15 residues. From germline, CDR1 is SGHRS and CDR2 YFSETQ. The CDR3 reads CASSPRQGVPWEQYF. CDR3 nucleotide sequence: TGCGCCAGCAGCCCCCGGCAGGGGGTTCCTTGGGAGCAGTACTTC.

At least ten counts were recorded for this clonotype. This chain's CDR3 is CASSLGLAGTKKDYNEQFF. Here the CDR3 DNA reads TGCGCCAGCAGCTTGGGTCTAGCGGGAACCAAAAAGGATTACAATGAGCAGTTCTTC. The J gene is TRBJ2-1, the V gene TRBV5-1; 9 nucleotides match TRBD2. CDR1 is SGHRS and CDR2 is YFSETQ in the germline V gene. The CDR3 has 19 residues. Trimming removed 0 bases from V and 4 bases from J; junction bases left unmatched: 14.

The genes are TRBV12-3 or TRBV12-4 and TRBJ2-2, with a possible D match to TRBD2 (6 bases). This CDR3 contains 15 residues. V gave up 1 base and J gave up 6 bases, with 12 bases separating them. CDR3: CASSLVGRVPGELFF. DNA for the CDR3: TGTGCCAGCAGTTTAGTCGGGAGAGTTCCCGGGGAGCTGTTTTTT.

This clonotype occurred a few times. The J gene is TRBJ1-5, the V gene TRBV20-1; no clear D. CDR3 length: 13 residues. With 5 bases removed from V and 0 bases from J, the gap between germline ends came to 8 bases. Germline V gene data show CDR1 as DFQATT and CDR2 as SNEGSKA (reference sequence). CDR3 region: CSARRNSNQPQHF. CDR3 coding DNA: TGCAGTGCTCGGAGGAATAGCAATCAGCCCCAGCATTTT.

This clonotype was seen ten or more times. The genes are TRBV6-2 or TRBV6-3 and TRBJ2-7; 8 bases are shared with TRBD2. The CDR3 spans 15 residues. Unmatched junction bases numbered 10, after V lost 6 bases and J lost 3 bases. Germline lookup yields CDR1 MNHEY and CDR2 SVGEGT. In DNA form, the CDR3 reads TGTGCCAGCAGCCTACCTACCGGGACTAGCTACGAGCAGTACTTC. Amino acid sequence: CASSLPTGTSYEQYF.

This clonotype came up a few times. CDR3 DNA: TGCAGCGTTGGATTCAGGACCCGGACCTACAATGAGCAGTTCTTC. This sequence encodes CSVGFRTRTYNEQFF. The genes are TRBV29-1 and TRBJ2-1; D gene uncertain. This CDR3 is 15 amino acids long. The ends were cut back, 4 bases at V and 2 bases at J, with 15 bases in the middle. CDR1 and CDR2 (germline): SQVTM, ANQGSEA.

This clonotype has at least ten counts. This chain joins TRBV6-6 and TRBJ1-2; D unresolved. CDR3 size: 12 residues. The germline CDR1 and CDR2 sequences are MNHNY and SVGAGI (reference sequence). V was shortened by 6 bases and J by 4 bases, with 9 bases between the two germline ends. The CDR3 DNA sequence: TGTGCCAGCAGCGCGGGGATCTATGGCTACACCTTC. This codes for CASSAGIYGYTF.

This clonotype occurred many times. The chain employs TRBV3-1 and TRBJ1-5; perhaps TRBD1 as D (5 bases). The germline V gene encodes CDR1 LGHDT and CDR2 YNNKEL (reference sequence). Trimming took off 5 bases at V and 1 base at J, with 9 bases between the two ends. There are 14 residues in the CDR3. In nucleotides, the CDR3 is TGTGCCAGCAGCGCCCGGGACAGCAATCAGCCCCAGCATTTT. As protein: CASSARDSNQPQHF.

This clonotype was counted ten times or more. This chain joins TRBV7-2 and TRBJ1-4; 9 positions match TRBD1. V shed 5 bases, J shed 4 bases, and the junction held 5 bases outside the gene matches. CDR3 length: 15 residues. Germline loops: CDR1 SGHTA, CDR2 FQGNSA. CDR3: CASSAGQGINEKLFF. The CDR3 DNA sequence: TGTGCCAGCAGCGCGGGACAGGGTATTAATGAAAAACTGTTTTTT.

This clonotype was detected many times. This sequence joins TRBV12-3 or TRBV12-4 and TRBJ1-5; 10 bases map to TRBD1. J lost 2 bases, V lost 1 base, and 2 bases had no gene match. This CDR3 has 16 residues. CDR3 protein: CASSLGQGAGNQPQHF. The CDR3, as DNA: TGTGCCAGCAGTTTAGGACAGGGGGCCGGCAATCAGCCCCAGCATTTT.

This clonotype was seen at least ten times. V usage is TRBV10-3 and J usage is TRBJ1-5; tentatively, D is TRBD1 (6 bases). The germline CDR1 and CDR2 sequences are ENHRY and SYGVKD. Trimming shortened V by 0 bases and J by 2 bases, and 11 bases separated the two germline ends. The CDR3 contains 16 residues. This chain's CDR3 is CAISESGGGGNQPQHF. DNA for the CDR3: TGTGCCATCAGTGAGTCGGGAGGGGGAGGCAATCAGCCCCAGCATTTT.

This clonotype was counted a few times. The gene calls are TRBV6-4 and TRBJ2-3; D gene ambiguous. This CDR3 spans 15 amino acids. CDR1 and CDR2 from the germline V gene are MRHNA and SNTAGT. V was trimmed by 0 bases and J by 0 bases, leaving 7 bases between them. In nucleotides, the CDR3 is TGTGCCAGCAGTGACTCGAGTCAGAGCACAGATACGCAGTATTTT. Protein product: CASSDSSQSTDTQYF.

This clonotype was recorded at least ten times. CDR3 protein: CASSLAGETQYF. CDR3 coding DNA: TGTGCCAGCAGCCTAGCTGGTGAGACCCAGTACTTC. The chain uses TRBV4-2 and TRBJ2-5; D is undetermined. Germline CDR1 LGHNA, CDR2 YNFKEQ. CDR3 length: 12 amino acids. The ends were cut back, 4 bases at V and 5 bases at J, with 8 bases in the middle.

CDR3 coding DNA: TGTGCCAGCAGCTTAACGGGAGAGTACAATGAGCAGTTCTTC. Amino acid sequence: CASSLTGEYNEQFF. The chain joins TRBV7-2 to TRBJ2-1, with TRBD2 as a possible D gene (6 bases). Germline V gene lookup returns CDR1 SGHTA and CDR2 FQGNSA. The CDR3 contains 14 residues. V lost 2 bases and J 4 bases, leaving 9 bases between the germline ends.

This clonotype appeared a few times. This chain connects TRBV5-1 to TRBJ2-6; tentatively, D is TRBD1 (6 bases). CDR3 length: 15 amino acids. Germline lookup yields CDR1 SGHRS and CDR2 YFSETQ. Trimming shortened V by 7 bases and J by 0 bases, and 11 bases separated the two germline ends. The CDR3 loop is CASARQDSGANVLTF. The CDR3 DNA sequence: TGCGCCAGCGCTCGACAGGACTCTGGGGCCAACGTCCTGACTTTC. Combining the CDR3 with reference TRBV5-1 and TRBJ2-6 gives the whole variable domain KAGVTQTPRYLIKTRGQQVTLSCSPISGHRSVSWYQQTPGQGLQFLFEYFSETQRNKGNFPGRFSGRQFSNSRSEMNVSTLELGDSALYLCASARQDSGANVLTFGAGSRLTVL.

Concerning this clonotype: A much larger clone sits a single nucleotide away, making a read error possible. The chain carries TRBV4-3 and TRBJ2-7; D not resolved. The CDR3 length is 13 residues. The germline V gene encodes CDR1 LGHNA and CDR2 YSLEER. CDR3 DNA: TGCGCCAGCGGCCAAAATGCAGCTTACGAGCAGTACTTC. Amino acid sequence: CASGQNAAYEQYF.

This clonotype was counted many times. J is TRBJ2-2 and V is TRBV12-3 or TRBV12-4; TRBD1 agrees at 10 bases. V was clipped by 5 bases and J by 4 bases; unmatched bases: 4. The CDR3 sequence is 15 residues long. The CDR3 region has the DNA TGTGCCAGCAGTGGGGACAGGGGTGGCACCGGGGAGCTGTTTTTT. It yields the protein CASSGDRGGTGELFF.